One TCR beta chain is described in this entry. Its specificity is unknown. The data were produced by immunoSEQ multiplex PCR, yet TCRdb's version contains in-frame clones alone and is incomplete. The sample lists about 1,900,000 clones, less than 95% occurring once. The data belong to a study of shared clonotypes between healthy human individuals. Naive CD8 isolation took CD45RO-negative cells positively selected for CCR7 and excluded terminally differentiated effector memory CD45RA+ cells. Study-level points and caveats: The sole specimen, blood, was sampled, and tissue repertoires likely differ.

The TCR comes from a man between 18 and 35 years old in good health. Sequenced: naive CD8+ T cells sorted from blood.

CDR3 nucleotides: TGCGCCAGCAGCCAAGAGGACGGGGGTTGGGGCAATCAGCCCCAGCATTTT. This encodes CASSQEDGGWGNQPQHF. The chain uses TRBV4-1 and TRBJ1-5; D perhaps matches TRBD1 (5 bases). The V gene lost 0 bases and the J gene lost 2 bases, with 14 bases spanning the gap. From germline, CDR1 is MGHRA and CDR2 YSYEKL. CDR3 length equals 17 residues.